The T cell receptor beta chain under discussion was sequenced for a study of blood T cell repertoires in COVID-19 (dated by TCRdb to about 2020). For context, the study as a whole: Collaborator samples came from the United States, Italy and Spain and covered acute and convalescent phases of COVID-19. Subjects who had been exposed to COVID-19, were actively infected with it, or had recovered from it provided the deeply sampled blood TCRbeta repertoires that made up the dataset. The prospective study material was composed of cDNA or gDNA derived from T cells, B-cell-depleted T cells, or PBMCs. Where available, HLA class I and class II types were taken from metadata supplied by the sample provider and were not determined by assay-based typing. Sample metadata almost always included a de-identified subject ID, COVID-19 status, age in years and sex. The repertoires were made available in a free public database intended to serve as a resource for research on the immune response to SARS-CoV-2. Samples came from the ongoing ImmuneRACE study (first 160 participants) plus 1,254 subjects from 6 global collaborators. The study at large found these results: How much clinical and demographic metadata was included differed by source and by participant, and the metadata was provided uncurated.

Each collaborating institution followed its own protocols to collect whole blood in K2EDTA tubes. For TCRbeta analysis, collaborator samples were shipped as frozen whole blood, as isolated PBMCs, or as DNA extracted from either sample type. The CDR1 and CDR2 encoded by the germline V gene (reference sequence) are LNHNV and YYDKDF. From the cysteine up to the phenylalanine, the CDR3 has a length of 20 residues. Only the CDR3 portion is preserved as DNA: 60 bases, with reading frame beginning at the first base. V loses 3 bases at its end and J loses 2 bases; junction bases beyond the gene matches: 17. The immunoSEQ Assay, a bias-controlled multiplex PCR, was used to amplify TCRbeta CDR3 regions from genomic DNA. The study's own analysis went as follows. The number of nucleated cells in each sample was estimated by amplification of reference gene primers within the assay. To quantify the absolute abundance of each unique TCRbeta CDR3 rearrangement, sequence reads were collapsed and filtered. For each sample, productive Simpson clonality was calculated by taking the square root of Simpson's diversity index across productive rearrangements. TCRdb retrieved this table from immuneACCESS and kept in-frame rearrangements only. Not all clones are present; in checked studies, unresolved V genes account for under half, and no reason is known for the remainder. V and J calls and clone size follow that table, whereas D and trimming were derived from the DNA. The sample table holds some 180,000 clones, of which nearly 90% were seen once. The top ten clones comprise around 0.63% of the sample.

A note on this clone: Its antigen specificity is not known. No quality values exist for individual bases; no much larger clone is one base distant.

The source of this sequence is a middle-aged man with acute or convalescent COVID-19. The chain employs TRBV15 and TRBJ2-1, and 9 bases in between align with TRBD1. The specimen sequenced was peripheral blood. This receptor has the CDR3 CATSRGTGPRGSGTYNEQFF. The nucleotide sequence reads as follows: TGTGCCACCAGCAGGGGGACAGGGCCTCGGGGTAGCGGAACCTACAATGAGCAGTTCTTC.